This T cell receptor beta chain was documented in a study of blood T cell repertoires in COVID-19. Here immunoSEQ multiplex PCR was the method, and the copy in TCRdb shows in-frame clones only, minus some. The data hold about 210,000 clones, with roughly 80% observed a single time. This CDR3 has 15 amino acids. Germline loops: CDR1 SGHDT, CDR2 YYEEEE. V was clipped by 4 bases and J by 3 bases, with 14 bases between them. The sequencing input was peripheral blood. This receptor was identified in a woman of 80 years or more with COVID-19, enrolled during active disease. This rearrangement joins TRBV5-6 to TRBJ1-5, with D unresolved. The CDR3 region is CASSPASTFNQPQHF. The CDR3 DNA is TGTGCCAGCAGCCCAGCGTCCACCTTCAATCAGCCCCAGCATTTT.